This paragraph reports one TCR beta chain. What it binds is not known. TCRdb keeps only in-frame clones here, not all; method: immunoSEQ multiplex PCR. The data show roughly 420,000 clones, roughly nine tenths seen once. This sample was included in a study of Ad26.COV2.S vaccination and SARS-CoV-2 variants. General study results and limits: The analyses of TCR breadth and depth may have understated the size of total T cell responses.

CDR1 is SGDLS, CDR2 YYNGEE, per germline. Trimming removed 1 base from V and 0 bases from J; junction bases left unmatched: 8. This CDR3 is built from 17 residues. Treatment meaning: around 19 received Ad26.COV2.S at low or high dose, single or two shots; a few received placebo; per-sample allocation not given. Vaccine and placebo recipients were sampled on day 63 after the first injection. The V gene is TRBV9, the J gene TRBJ2-3; TRBD2 aligns across 7 bases. This clonotype was obtained from a person aged 18 to 65 who received the Ad26.COV2.S COVID-19 vaccine or a placebo. The sample consisted of peripheral blood, taken in a trial of Ad26.COV2.S vaccine versus placebo. The CDR3, as DNA: TGTGCCAGCAGCGTAAACGGGGGGACCGGAAGCACAGATACGCAGTATTTT. It encodes CASSVNGGTGSTDTQYF.